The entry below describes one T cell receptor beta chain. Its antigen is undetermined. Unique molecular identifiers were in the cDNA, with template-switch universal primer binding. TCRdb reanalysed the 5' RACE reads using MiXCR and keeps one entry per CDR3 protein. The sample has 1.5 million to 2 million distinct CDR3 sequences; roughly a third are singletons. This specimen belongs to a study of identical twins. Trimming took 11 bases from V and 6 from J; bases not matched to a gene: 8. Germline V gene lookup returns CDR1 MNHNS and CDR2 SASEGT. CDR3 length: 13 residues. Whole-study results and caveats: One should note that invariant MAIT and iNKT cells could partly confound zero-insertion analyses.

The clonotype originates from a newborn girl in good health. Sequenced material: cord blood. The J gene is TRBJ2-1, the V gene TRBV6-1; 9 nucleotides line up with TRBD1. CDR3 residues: CACIRDRVNEQFF. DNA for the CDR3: TGTGCCTGCATCAGGGACAGGGTCAATGAGCAGTTCTTC.